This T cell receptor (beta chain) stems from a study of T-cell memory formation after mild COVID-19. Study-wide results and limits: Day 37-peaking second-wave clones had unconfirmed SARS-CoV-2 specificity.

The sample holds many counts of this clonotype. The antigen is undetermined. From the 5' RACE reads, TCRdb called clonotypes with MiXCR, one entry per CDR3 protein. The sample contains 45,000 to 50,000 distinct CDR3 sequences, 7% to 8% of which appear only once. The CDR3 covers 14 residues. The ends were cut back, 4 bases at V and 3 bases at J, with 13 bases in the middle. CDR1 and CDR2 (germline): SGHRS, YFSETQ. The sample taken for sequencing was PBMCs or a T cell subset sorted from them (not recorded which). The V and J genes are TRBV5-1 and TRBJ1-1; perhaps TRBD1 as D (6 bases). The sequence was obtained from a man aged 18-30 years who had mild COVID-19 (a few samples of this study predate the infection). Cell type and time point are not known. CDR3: CASSLAGGDTEAFF. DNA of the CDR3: TGCGCCAGCAGCCTAGCTGGGGGCGACACTGAAGCTTTCTTT.